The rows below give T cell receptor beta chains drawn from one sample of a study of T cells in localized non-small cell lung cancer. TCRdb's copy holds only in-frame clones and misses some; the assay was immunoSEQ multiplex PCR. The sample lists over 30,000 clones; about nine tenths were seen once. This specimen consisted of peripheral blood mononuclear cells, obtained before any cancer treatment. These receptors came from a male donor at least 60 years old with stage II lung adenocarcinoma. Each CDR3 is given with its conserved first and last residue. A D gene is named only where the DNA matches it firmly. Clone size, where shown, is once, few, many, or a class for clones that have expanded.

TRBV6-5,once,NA,CASGQWTFNYGYTF
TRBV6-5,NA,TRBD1,CASKSVRGSHEQYF
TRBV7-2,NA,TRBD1,CASSRSGGEYEQYF
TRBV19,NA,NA,CASSPGSSAYNEQFF
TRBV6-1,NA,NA,CASRPGPDTQYF
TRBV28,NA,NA,CASIPATGSFSNQPQHF
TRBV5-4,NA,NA,CASSELGKQTQYF
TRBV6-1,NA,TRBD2,CASSEGGGWWTSYEQYF
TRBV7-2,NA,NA,CASSPRLLQGYNEQFF
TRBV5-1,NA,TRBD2,CASSFLAGGGDTQYF
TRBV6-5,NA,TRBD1,CASSYGQGADTIYF
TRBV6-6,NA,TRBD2,CASKAGGMYEQYF
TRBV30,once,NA,CAWRPGSNPSYEQYF
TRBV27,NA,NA,CASSLIQGSSVADTQYF
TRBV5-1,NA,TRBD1,CASSYDRVYGYTF
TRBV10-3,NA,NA,CAIGSLGADTEAFF
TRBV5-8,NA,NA,CASSLPGPPNYGYTF
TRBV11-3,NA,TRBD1,CASSLRQGSPYEQYF
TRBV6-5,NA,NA,CASSYHQGNTEAFF
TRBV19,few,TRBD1,CASSRPGQGIDTQYF
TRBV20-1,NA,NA,CSGHYRDEQYF
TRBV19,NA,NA,CATARANTEAFF
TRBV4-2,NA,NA,CASSQDPRGGETQYF
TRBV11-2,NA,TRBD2,CASNRLAVYDEQFF
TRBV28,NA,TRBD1,CASSLPGTGAYEQYF
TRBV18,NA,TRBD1,CASSRETGAPAKLFF
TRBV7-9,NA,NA,CASSSRGAGETQYF
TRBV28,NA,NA,CASSQEGYEQYF